Sequencing of this T cell receptor beta chain was carried out in a study of T cell clusters in autoimmune cytopenias. Study-wide results and caveats: Healthy donors had about 3-fold more exclusive TRB clusters than active autoimmune hepatitis patients.

Multiplex touch-down PCR amplified TRB using TRB-A and TRB-B pools in one tube. Each CDR3 protein gets one entry in TCRdb, which reprocessed the multiplex PCR reads and gives no DNA. This sample's table has approximately 13,000 distinct CDR3 sequences. As to this clonotype: Antigen unknown.

This CDR3 has 13 residues. Germline V gives CDR1 LNHNV, CDR2 YYDKDF (reference sequence). Each sample's input was 250 ng genomic DNA, 38,000 or so genome equivalents. This same sample was also part of a study on T cell repertoires in aging, cancer and after chemotherapy.

The clonotype originates from a human donor in good health. Input material: peripheral blood. The chain combines TRBV15 with TRBJ2-1. The CDR3 reads CATSREPLDEQFF.